The 20 T cell receptor beta chains reported below all come from one sample, sequenced in a study of blood T cell repertoires in COVID-19 (TCRdb year 2020). Library prep was done by the immunoSEQ multiplex PCR assay. Imported from immuneACCESS, the table was reduced by TCRdb to in-frame sequences with V and J called. These copies leave out some clones; in studies compared against another copy, an unresolved V gene accounts for under half, and the cause of the remainder is not known. For this sample there are over 40,000 clones; around 92% appear just once. Around 13% of the sample comes from the top ten. The sample was peripheral blood. The receptors derive from a human donor in a cohort sampled during active COVID-19.

This rearrangement joins TRBV7-9 to TRBJ2-3, with TRBD2 matching over 7 bases. The CDR3 consists of 15 residues. V gave up 3 bases and J gave up 4 bases; unmatched junction bases: 7. The germline CDR1 and CDR2 sequences are SEHNR and FQNEAQ (reference sequence). This CDR3 is CASSLGGLGADTQYF. Here the CDR3 DNA reads TGTGCCAGCAGCTTGGGAGGGCTGGGAGCAGATACGCAGTATTTT.

The V and J genes are TRBV24-1 and TRBJ2-7, with 10 bases matching TRBD2. From germline, CDR1 is KGHDR and CDR2 SFDVKD. CDR3 length: 14 amino acids. Trimming cost V 4 bases and J 7 bases; bases outside gene matches: 6. The CDR3 spells CATSESGRAGEQYF. Here the CDR3 DNA reads TGTGCCACCAGTGAGAGCGGGAGGGCGGGGGAGCAGTACTTC.

V is TRBV2 and J is TRBJ2-2; D unresolved. CDR1 and CDR2 (germline): SNHLY, FYNNEI. The CDR3 length is 11 residues. V gave up 8 bases and J gave up 8 bases, with 9 bases separating them. The CDR3 DNA sequence: TGTGCCAGCTCTCCGAGGGGGGAGCTGTTTTTT. As protein: CASSPRGELFF.

The chain uses TRBV3-1 (or the pseudogene TRBV3-2) and TRBJ2-2; tentatively, D is TRBD2 (6 bases). The CDR3 runs 13 residues. The V end was cut by 3 bases, the J end by 6 bases, with 8 bases between. Germline values: CDR1 LGHDT, CDR2 YNNKEL (reference sequence). The CDR3: CASSHRDSGELFF. The CDR3, as DNA: TGTGCCAGCAGCCATCGGGACTCCGGGGAGCTGTTTTTT.

This chain connects TRBV6-2 or TRBV6-3 to TRBJ1-6; D is ambiguous. CDR3 length equals 13 residues. CDR1 MNHEY and CDR2 SVGEGT come from the germline V gene. Trimming removed 3 bases from V and 6 bases from J, with 6 bases in between. CDR3 sequence reads: CASSYRSNSPLHF. The CDR3 DNA reads TGTGCCAGCAGTTATCGCAGTAATTCACCCCTCCACTTT.

The chain recombines TRBV5-8 with TRBJ1-1; TRBD1 is a possible D gene (6 bases). V was trimmed by 3 bases and J by 0 bases, leaving 15 bases between them. Germline V gene sequence: CDR1 SGHTS, CDR2 YDEGEE. The CDR3 runs 16 residues. This CDR3 is CASSSIRTDLNTEAFF. CDR3 nucleotide sequence: TGTGCCAGCAGCTCAATAAGGACAGACTTGAACACTGAAGCTTTCTTT.

V and J are TRBV2 and TRBJ2-5; 7 bases fit TRBD2. With V trimmed by 5 bases and J by 3 bases, 6 bases remained unmatched. This CDR3 has 14 residues. Germline CDR1 is SNHLY and CDR2 is FYNNEI. Here the CDR3 reads CASSSRLAEETQYF. CDR3 nucleotides: TGTGCCAGCAGTAGCCGACTAGCAGAAGAGACCCAGTACTTC.

The gene calls are TRBV6-2 or TRBV6-3 and TRBJ2-1, with 12 nucleotides matching TRBD2. Trimming at V came to 2 bases and at J to 1 base, leaving 6 bases not matched to a gene. The CDR3 sequence is 18 residues long. The V gene's germline CDR1 is MNHEY and CDR2 SVGEGT. DNA for the CDR3: TGTGCCAGCAGTTACCCGCTAGCGGGAGGGCTTTCCTACAATGAGCAGTTCTTC. This gives the protein CASSYPLAGGLSYNEQFF.

CDR3 amino acids: CASSALGVEQFF. CDR3 coding DNA: TGTGCCAGCAGCGCCCTAGGTGTTGAGCAGTTCTTC. The chain links TRBV9 to TRBJ2-1, with no clear D. The CDR3 length is 12 residues. Germline CDR1 is SGDLS and CDR2 is YYNGEE. The V end was cut by 3 bases, the J end by 9 bases, with 10 bases between.

V and J are TRBV21-1 and TRBJ1-6; the D segment call TRBD1 is taken from the table without a DNA check. TRBV21-1 is a pseudogene. The CDR3 is 17 amino acids. The DNA of the CDR3 is TGTGCCAGCAGCAAAAGGGACAGGATCACCTATAATTCACCCCTCCACTTT. It is translated as CASSKRDRITYNSPLHF.

This chain uses TRBV18 with TRBJ2-5; D is unresolved. Trimming stripped 6 bases from V and 5 bases from J, with 13 bases between. Germline CDR1 is KGHSH and CDR2 is LQKENI. This CDR3 spans 13 amino acids. The CDR3 DNA is TGTGCCAGCTCCCCCAATGCTCAGGAGACCCAGTACTTC. Protein product: CASSPNAQETQYF.

The chain has TRBV2 and TRBJ1-5; D is possibly TRBD1 (5 bases). With 5 bases removed from V and 7 bases from J, the gap between germline ends came to 15 bases. This CDR3 is built from 14 residues. Looked up from germline, CDR1 is SNHLY and CDR2 is FYNNEI. The chain's CDR3 is CASSPRAGKQPQHF. CDR3 sequence (DNA): TGTGCCAGCAGTCCCCGGGCAGGGAAACAGCCCCAGCATTTT.

A single count supports this clone. The chain carries TRBV11-2 and TRBJ2-7, with D possibly TRBD2 on 5 matching bases. V gave up 5 bases and J gave up 2 bases, with 16 bases separating them. The germline CDR1 and CDR2 sequences are SGHAT and FQNNGV. This CDR3 has 15 amino acids. The CDR3: CASSQRLATTYEQYF. As DNA, the CDR3 is TGTGCCAGCAGCCAACGCCTAGCAACGACCTACGAGCAGTACTTC.

The V call is TRBV20-1, the J call TRBJ2-3; D might be TRBD2 (5 bases). The ends were cut back, 5 bases at V and 5 bases at J, with 8 bases in the middle. This CDR3 spans 11 amino acids. Germline-derived CDR1 and CDR2 are DFQATT and SNEGSKA (reference sequence). The CDR3 nucleotides are TGCAGTGCTCTGGGGAGAGATACGCAGTATTTT. Translation gives CSALGRDTQYF.

CDR3 sequence: CASSQDGEQGGQPQHF. In DNA form, the CDR3 reads TGTGCCAGCAGCCAAGATGGGGAACAGGGTGGTCAGCCCCAGCATTTT. The gene calls are TRBV4-2 and TRBJ1-5; possibly TRBD1 for D (6 bases). CDR1 is LGHNA and CDR2 is YNFKEQ in the germline V gene. The CDR3 sequence is 16 residues long. Trimming pared 0 bases from V and 6 bases from J, leaving 15 bases between.

The chain recombines TRBV7-9 with TRBJ2-6, with D tentatively TRBD1 (5 bases). The V gene lost 5 bases and the J gene lost 3 bases, with 11 bases spanning the gap. The CDR3 totals 15 residues. CDR1 SEHNR and CDR2 FQNEAQ come from the germline V gene (reference sequence). The chain's CDR3 is CASSLGQIGANVLTF. CDR3 DNA: TGTGCCAGCAGCCTAGGACAAATTGGGGCCAACGTCCTGACTTTC.

The rearrangement links TRBV5-1 to TRBJ1-6; a weak D match, TRBD1 (5 bases). The CDR3 consists of 15 residues. The V end was cut by 6 bases, the J end by 5 bases, with 15 bases between. From germline, CDR1 is SGHRS and CDR2 YFSETQ. Here the CDR3 reads CASTSGGVNNSPLHF. The CDR3, as DNA: TGCGCCAGCACCTCGGGGGGAGTGAATAATTCACCCCTCCACTTT.

The V gene is TRBV4-3, the J gene TRBJ1-4, with D possibly being TRBD1 (5 bases). Per germline, CDR1 LGHNA and CDR2 YSLEER. V was cut by 3 bases and J by 7 bases, with 12 bases left in between. The CDR3 spans 14 residues. CDR3 residues: CASSQERRGEKLFF. The DNA for the CDR3 is TGCGCCAGCAGCCAGGAAAGGAGGGGTGAAAAACTGTTTTTT.

The rearrangement uses TRBV7-6 and TRBJ1-1, with D maybe TRBD1 (5 bases). Per the germline V gene, CDR1 is SGHVS and CDR2 is FNYEAQ. Trimming removed 1 base at V and 2 bases at J, with 8 bases between. The CDR3 extends over 14 amino acids. The CDR3 is CASSLGTGNTEAFF. The CDR3 DNA reads TGTGCCAGCAGCTTAGGCACAGGCAACACTGAAGCTTTCTTT.

The rearrangement uses TRBV6-5 and TRBJ2-4; 9 bases match TRBD1. The V and J ends lost 6 bases and 7 bases, in that order; junction bases with no gene match: 4. The germline CDR1 and CDR2 sequences are MNHEY and SVGAGI. The CDR3 sequence is 13 residues long. The CDR3 DNA follows: TGTGCCAGCAGGGACAGGGGATCCAACATTCAGTACTTC. It encodes CASRDRGSNIQYF.